This is a list of T cell receptor beta chains from one sample in a study of OX40 agonist ivuxolimab in advanced cancers. Measured with immunoSEQ multiplex PCR; TCRdb has only the in-frame clones, and not every one. In the table there are some 96,000 clones, approximately 90% of which are singletons. Source: CD4+ or CD8+ T cells sorted from blood, taken in a trial of the OX40 agonist ivuxolimab. The source of these receptors is an adult with an advanced solid tumor such as melanoma, head and neck, liver or kidney cancer. Each CDR3 is given with its conserved first and last residue. The D gene is left open where the match is weak. Size tells how often a clone was seen (once, few, many) or the class of an expanded clone, and some rows leave it out.

TRBD2	TRBV5-1	TRBJ2-1	NA	TGCGCCAGCAGCTTGGTGCTAGCGGGGGTAGGCTACAATGAGCAGTTCTTC	CASSLVLAGVGYNEQFF
NA	TRBV11-2	TRBJ2-2	NA	TGTGCCAGCAGCTTACCTGGAGCGGTCCACGGGGAGCTGTTTTTT	CASSLPGAVHGELFF
NA	TRBV9	TRBJ2-3	NA	TGTGCCAGCAGCGGCGGCGGTTCGAGCACAGATACGCAGTATTTT	CASSGGGSSTDTQYF
NA	TRBV5-4	TRBJ1-2	NA	TGTGCCAGCAGCCTCCGTAACGAAGAGTATGGCTACACCTTC	CASSLRNEEYGYTF
TRBD1	TRBV28	TRBJ1-3	NA	TGTGCCACCGCCCCAGGGGGCCAAGTCTCTGGAAACACCATATATTTT	CATAPGGQVSGNTIYF
NA	TRBV6-1	TRBJ2-2	NA	TGTGCCAGCAGTGGACAAAGGGGGGCAAACACCGGGGAGCTGTTTTTT	CASSGQRGANTGELFF
NA	TRBV27	TRBJ1-1	NA	TGTGCCAGCAGTTTAAGGGGGTCCACTGAAGCTTTCTTT	CASSLRGSTEAFF
NA	TRBV9	TRBJ1-4	few	TGTGCCAGCAGCCCAGGGACACGTAATGAAAAACTGTTTTTT	CASSPGTRNEKLFF
NA	TRBV30	TRBJ1-1	NA	TGTGCCTGGGGTCTTGAGGGGGTCGTTGAAGCTTTCTTT	CAWGLEGVVEAFF
NA	TRBV19	TRBJ2-6	NA	TGTGCCAGCCAAGCCGTCCGACAGGCACCAGGGGCCAACGTCCTGACTTTC	CASQAVRQAPGANVLTF
NA	TRBV19	TRBJ1-4	NA	TGTGCCAGTAGTCGACGGATTAATGAAAAACTGTTTTTT	CASSRRINEKLFF
TRBD1	TRBV2	TRBJ1-5	NA	TGTGCCAGCAGGCAGGGGGGACCCAATAGCAATCAGCCCCAGCATTTT	CASRQGGPNSNQPQHF
NA	TRBV15	TRBJ2-7	NA	TGTGCCACCAGCAGAGATAACCCCCAGGGTAGTCACGAGCAGTACTTC	CATSRDNPQGSHEQYF
NA	TRBV9	TRBJ1-1	NA	TGTGCCAGCAGCGGACAGACCAACACTGAAGCTTTCTTT	CASSGQTNTEAFF
NA	TRBV2	TRBJ2-7	NA	TGTGCCAGCATGATGAGGGGATACGAGCAGTACTTC	CASMMRGYEQYF
NA	TRBV21-1	TRBJ2-5	NA	TGTGCCAGCAGCATATATAGCGGGAGTATGATCGGGGAGACCCAGTACTTC	CASSIYSGSMIGETQYF
TRBD2	TRBV5-6	TRBJ2-3	NA	TGTGCCAGCAGCTTGGCCCAGCGGGGGAGCACAGATACGCAGTATTTT	CASSLAQRGSTDTQYF
TRBD2	TRBV7-8	TRBJ2-1	NA	TGTGCCAGCCTGCTAGCGGGGGGTCGGAGCTCCTACAATGAGCAGTTCTTC	CASLLAGGRSSYNEQFF
TRBD2	TRBV10-3	TRBJ2-1	NA	TGTGCCATCAGAAAAAGCGGGGCGAGCTCCTACAATGAGCAGTTCTTC	CAIRKSGASSYNEQFF
TRBD1	TRBV7-2	TRBJ1-2	NA	TGTGCCAGCAGCAACTTACAGGGACAGCTCGGGTATGGCTACACCTTC	CASSNLQGQLGYGYTF
TRBD2	TRBV27	TRBJ2-7	NA	TGTGCCAGCAATGGGTTGGTGCGGGGGGGCCGCTACGAGCAGTACTTC	CASNGLVRGGRYEQYF
TRBD1	TRBV6-5	TRBJ2-7	once	TGTGCCAGCAGTCGACAGGGACCCTACGAGCAGTACTTC	CASSRQGPYEQYF
NA	TRBV6-1	TRBJ2-3	NA	TGTGCCAGCAGCCTGGACGGATTCACAGATACGCAGTATTTT	CASSLDGFTDTQYF
NA	TRBV5-1	TRBJ2-7	once	TGCGCCAGCAGCCGGGACCTTATTGGGATTCGACCCGAGCAGTACTTC	CASSRDLIGIRPEQYF
NA	TRBV29-1	TRBJ1-1	NA	TGCAGCGTAGCCCTCGGGGGGCGCGGGTCCTTCTTT	CSVALGGRGSFF
NA	TRBV21-1	TRBJ1-1	NA	TGTGCCAGCCTCCAGGGGAGGGACAGGGGGCTCACTGAAGCTTTCTTT	CASLQGRDRGLTEAFF
TRBD2	TRBV5-1	TRBJ2-3	once	TGCGCCAGCAGATTAAGCGGGAGTAAAACAGATACGCAGTATTTT	CASRLSGSKTDTQYF
TRBD1	TRBV6-1	TRBJ1-6	NA	TGTGCCAGCAGTGGAGGGACAGCTAGATCACCCCTCCACTTT	CASSGGTARSPLHF
NA	TRBV5-1	TRBJ2-5	NA	TGCGCCAGCAGAACCGATAGAGGTGTTAACCAAGAGACCCAGTACTTC	CASRTDRGVNQETQYF
TRBD1	TRBV6-6	TRBJ1-4	NA	TGTGCCAGCAGTTACTCAGCAGGGGGTGAGGAAAAACTGTTTTTT	CASSYSAGGEEKLFF
TRBD1	TRBV28	TRBJ1-2	NA	TGTGCCAGCAGTTTCCCAGGGGGTACAGGCTATGGCTACACCTTC	CASSFPGGTGYGYTF
NA	TRBV5-1	TRBJ2-2	NA	TGCGCCAGCAGAGAGGGATCGGCGAACACCGGGGAGCTGTTTTTT	CASREGSANTGELFF
TRBD2	TRBV7-6	TRBJ2-2	few	TGTGCCAGCAGCTTAGAGACTAGCGGGAGCTGGCGTCGGACCGGGGAGCTGTTTTTT	CASSLETSGSWRRTGELFF
NA	TRBV7-8	TRBJ1-1	NA	TGTGCCAGCAGCACGGGACACTCGGCTTCTGAAGCTTTCTTT	CASSTGHSASEAFF
NA	TRBV4-2	TRBJ2-7	NA	TGTGCCAGCAGCCAAGATCAGGGGACTAACTTCTACGAGCAGTACTTC	CASSQDQGTNFYEQYF
TRBD1	TRBV14	TRBJ1-2	NA	TGTGCCAGCAGCCAGACAAGGGGGCGCGGGTATGGCTACACCTTC	CASSQTRGRGYGYTF
NA	TRBV19	TRBJ1-2	NA	TGTGCCAGTAGTATGACAGTCGGCTACACCTTC	CASSMTVGYTF
TRBD1	TRBV9	TRBJ1-5	NA	TGTGCCAGCGCAGGGACAGGGGCCGGTCAGCCCCAGCATTTT	CASAGTGAGQPQHF
NA	TRBV5-6	TRBJ2-1	few	TGTGCCAGCAGCTTGGCCTCGGGACCTCCCTACAATGAGCAGTTCTTC	CASSLASGPPYNEQFF
NA	TRBV6-6	TRBJ1-2	NA	TGTGCCAGCAGCCCCGGAGGCGGCTACACCTTC	CASSPGGGYTF